The TCR beta chain under discussion was sequenced for a study of shared clonotypes between healthy human individuals. The overall study: Donors had three CD4 naive, three CD4 memory, two CD8 naive and one CD8 memory plate apiece.

Original methodology: In the immunoSEQ data, sequences were junction-only and lacked quality scores, so filtering differed. Assay: immunoSEQ multiplex PCR; the TCRdb copy retains only in-frame clones and omits some. Clonal size and the V and J genes are those of that table, whereas D and trimming came from the DNA. The sample contains about a million clones, approximately 72% of which appear only once. Germline V CDR1 and CDR2: SNHLY, FYNNEI. The CDR3 has 14 amino acids. V gave up 5 bases and J gave up 7 bases, with 12 bases separating them. With regard to this clone: Its antigen is as yet unknown.

Both subsets, CD45RA+ naive and CD45RA-negative memory, were split from the CD4+ cells. Findings and limits, study-wide: Sequencing depth was expected to affect clonotype sharing among donors.

Source material: memory CD4+ T cells sorted from blood. Subset defined: CD45RA-negative fraction. The chain joins TRBV2 to TRBJ1-6, with a tentative D call TRBD1 (5 bases). This TCR derives from a man younger than 35 in good health. CDR3 sequence reads: CASSPGTKNSPLHF. CDR3 bases: TGTGCCAGCAGTCCCGGGACGAAAAATTCACCCCTCCACTTT. The whole variable domain, remainder taken from reference TRBV2 and TRBJ1-6, is EPEVTQTPSHQVTQMGQEVILRCVPISNHLYFYWYRQILGQKVEFLVSFYNNEISEKSEIFDDQFSVERPDGSNFTLKIRSTKLEDSAMYFCASSPGTKNSPLHFGNGTRLTVT.